In this sample, the clone carrying this T cell receptor (beta chain) turned up a few times. Its specificity is not known. Every sample had a minimum of 6.5 million PBMCs isolated. The authors ran a second PCR of roughly 6 to 12 cycles using a sample-barcoded 5' primer and a J-beta primer mix. Every sample produced at least 2.5 million CDR3-containing paired-end reads. One entry per CDR3 protein, called by TCRdb with MiXCR from the 5' RACE reads. The sample has about 1.6 million distinct CDR3 sequences, about 35% seen once. This specimen belongs to a study of blood T cells in healthy people across ages. Overall study results and limits: TCR beta diversity tracked closely with naive T cell percentage. The recorded TCR beta diversity per million T cells decreased in a roughly linear manner with age.

This clonotype was obtained from a woman aged 30 to 39 in good health. Sample: blood.

The CDR3 region is CASSLYSGVSYF. The CDR3 nucleotides are TGTGCCAGCAGTTTATACTCGGGAGTGTCGTACTTC. V is TRBV28 and J is TRBJ2-7, with a tentative D call TRBD2 (6 bases). The CDR3 is 12 residues long. Germline CDR1 reads MDHEN; CDR2 reads SYDVKM. V lost 1 base and J 12 bases, leaving 13 bases between the germline ends.